The 9 T cell receptor beta chains listed next were all sequenced from one sample in a study of CD8 T cells in ankylosing spondylitis. MiXCR, applied by TCRdb to the 5' RACE reads, yields one record per CDR3 protein. The data hold approximately 220,000 distinct CDR3 sequences, with roughly a tenth observed a single time. Sequencing was done on a sample of blood, either unsorted or a sorted T cell fraction (not recorded which). These receptors were obtained from a male donor with ankylosing spondylitis or in good health (not recorded which).

This clonotype was picked up many times. The V call is TRBV12-3 or TRBV12-4, the J call TRBJ2-3, with 9 bases fitting TRBD1. The CDR3 contains 13 residues. The J segment lost 6 bases and the V segment lost 6 bases, leaving 4 bases of the junction unmatched. The CDR3 nucleotides read TGTGCCAGCAGCCGGGACAGGGAGGATACGCAGTATTTT. It translates to CASSRDREDTQYF.

This clonotype was detected ten times or more. The genes are TRBV9 and TRBJ2-3; D remains ambiguous. Germline V CDR1 and CDR2: SGDLS, YYNGEE. The CDR3 runs 15 residues. V was cut by 0 bases and J by 2 bases, with 10 bases left in between. The DNA for the CDR3 is TGTGCCAGCAGCGTAGTGGGCTTTTCCACAGATACGCAGTATTTT. Residues: CASSVVGFSTDTQYF.

This chain connects TRBV6-1 to TRBJ2-5; 7 bases match TRBD1. The trim removed 4 bases at V and 5 bases at J, leaving 7 bases unmatched. Germline assignment: CDR1 MNHNS and CDR2 SASEGT. The CDR3 loop spans 14 amino acids. The chain's CDR3 is CASSVQGSGETQYF. The CDR3 DNA is TGTGCCAGCAGTGTACAGGGGTCGGGGGAGACCCAGTACTTC.

This clonotype has only a few counts. This chain uses TRBV7-6 with TRBJ2-5; D is unclear. This CDR3 contains 15 residues. Germline loops: CDR1 SGHVS, CDR2 FNYEAQ. V dropped 1 base and J dropped 4 bases, with 13 bases sitting between them. DNA for the CDR3: TGTGCCAGCAGCTTAGACTTAGGTTCGGGAGAGACCCAGTACTTC. It encodes CASSLDLGSGETQYF.

In this sample, this clonotype turned up a few times. The V gene is TRBV5-1, the J gene TRBJ1-2, with D unclear. This CDR3 has 14 amino acids. V lost 3 bases and J lost 1, with 10 bases in between. The germline gives CDR1 SGHRS, CDR2 YFSETQ. The CDR3: CASSWDGGNYGYTF. The CDR3 region has the DNA TGCGCCAGCAGCTGGGATGGTGGTAACTATGGCTACACCTTC.

This clonotype came up many times. CDR3 amino acids: CSARGTSGVADTQYF. CDR3 nucleotides: TGCAGTGCTAGAGGGACTAGCGGGGTCGCAGATACGCAGTATTTT. The rearrangement joins TRBV20-1 to TRBJ2-3; 12 nucleotides line up with TRBD2. Germline V CDR1 and CDR2: DFQATT, SNEGSKA (reference sequence). The CDR3 spans 15 residues. The J segment lost 4 bases and the V segment lost 1 base, leaving 3 bases of the junction unmatched.

The chain recombines TRBV12-3 or TRBV12-4 with TRBJ1-2; D remains unclear. The CDR3 is 13 residues long. Trimming took off 5 bases at V and 2 bases at J, with 9 bases between the two ends. The CDR3 nucleotides are TGTGCCAGCAGTGCCTCGGGGAACTATGGCTACACCTTC. Translating it yields CASSASGNYGYTF.

This clonotype was observed many times. This sequence joins TRBV12-3 or TRBV12-4 and TRBJ1-1; D gene unclear. V dropped 2 bases and J dropped 2 bases, with 6 bases sitting between them. CDR3 length equals 13 residues. Here the CDR3 DNA reads TGTGCCAGCAGTTTAAAGGTAAACACTGAAGCTTTCTTT. Translation: CASSLKVNTEAFF.

This clonotype was seen ten or more times. This chain connects TRBV5-1 to TRBJ1-1, with 8 bases identical to TRBD1. V lost 2 bases and J lost 2; bases outside the gene matches: 5. CDR1 is SGHRS and CDR2 is YFSETQ in the germline V gene. CDR3 length: 15 residues. CDR3 DNA: TGCGCCAGCAGCTTAGGGACAGGACCCAACACTGAAGCTTTCTTT. Its protein product is CASSLGTGPNTEAFF.